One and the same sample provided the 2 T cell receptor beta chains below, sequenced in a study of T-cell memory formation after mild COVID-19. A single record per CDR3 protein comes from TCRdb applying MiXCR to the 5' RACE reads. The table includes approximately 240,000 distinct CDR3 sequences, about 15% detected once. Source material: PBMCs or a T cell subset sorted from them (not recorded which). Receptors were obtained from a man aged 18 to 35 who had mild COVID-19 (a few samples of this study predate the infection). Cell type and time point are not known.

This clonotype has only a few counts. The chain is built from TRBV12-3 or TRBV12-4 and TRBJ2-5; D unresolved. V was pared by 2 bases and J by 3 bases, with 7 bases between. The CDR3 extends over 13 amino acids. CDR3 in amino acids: CASSLFLEETQYF. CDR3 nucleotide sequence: TGTGCCAGCAGTTTATTTTTGGAAGAGACCCAGTACTTC.

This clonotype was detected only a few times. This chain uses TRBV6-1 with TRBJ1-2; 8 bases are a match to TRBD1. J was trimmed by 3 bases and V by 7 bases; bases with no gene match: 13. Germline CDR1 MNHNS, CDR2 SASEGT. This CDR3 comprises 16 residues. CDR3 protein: CASTPNKGQAHYGYTF. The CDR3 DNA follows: TGTGCCAGCACCCCGAACAAGGGACAGGCGCACTATGGCTACACCTTC.